These 23 T cell receptor beta chains originate from one sample sequenced in a study of CD8 T cells in ankylosing spondylitis. MiXCR was run by TCRdb on the 5' RACE reads, yielding one entry per CDR3 protein. Among about 200,000 distinct CDR3 sequences, 9.5% to 15% were seen once, and the ten largest hold approximately 15%. What was sequenced was blood, either unsorted or a sorted T cell fraction (not recorded which). The receptors stem from a male donor with ankylosing spondylitis or in good health (not recorded which).

This clonotype was counted ten times or more. CDR3 loop: CASSPDSGTQSGTFQETQYF. The CDR3 nucleotides are TGTGCCAGCAGCCCCGACTCCGGGACCCAAAGCGGGACCTTCCAAGAGACCCAGTACTTC. This chain links TRBV4-2 with TRBJ2-5; 7 nucleotides match TRBD2. The ends lost 4 bases at V and 1 base at J; junction bases unmatched: 21. This CDR3 is built from 20 residues. In germline, CDR1 is LGHNA, CDR2 YNFKEQ.

The table lists this clonotype with a few counts. The rearrangement joins TRBV29-1 to TRBJ2-3; D ambiguous. Looked up from germline, CDR1 is SQVTM and CDR2 is ANQGSEA. The V and J ends lost 7 bases and 0 bases respectively, with 11 bases between them. The CDR3 consists of 13 residues. The CDR3 reads CSAVAASTDTQYF. The CDR3 nucleotides read TGCAGCGCGGTGGCGGCTAGCACAGATACGCAGTATTTT.

For the CDR3, the DNA is TGCGCCAGCAGCAGCGGACTAGTTTCCTACAATGAGCAGTTCTTC. Amino acids: CASSSGLVSYNEQFF. The rearrangement joins TRBV5-1 to TRBJ2-1; 7 bases align to TRBD2. The CDR3 is made up of 15 amino acids. The germline CDR1 and CDR2 sequences are SGHRS and YFSETQ. The trim removed 4 bases at V and 1 base at J, leaving 5 bases unmatched.

The chain uses TRBV12-3 or TRBV12-4 and TRBJ2-3; 12 bases fit TRBD2. Trimming cost V 4 bases and J 0 bases; bases outside gene matches: 8. CDR3 length equals 18 residues. The CDR3: CASSSPTSGGPSTDTQYF. The CDR3 nucleotides are TGTGCCAGCAGTTCCCCGACTAGCGGGGGCCCTAGCACAGATACGCAGTATTTT.

The chain employs TRBV5-1 and TRBJ2-1, with 8 nucleotides matching TRBD2. The CDR3 totals 16 residues. From germline, CDR1 is SGHRS and CDR2 YFSETQ. With V trimmed by 0 bases and J by 7 bases, 9 bases remained unmatched. This CDR3 is CASSLASGGLRNEQFF. As DNA, the CDR3 is TGCGCCAGCAGCTTGGCCTCGGGGGGGCTAAGAAATGAGCAGTTCTTC.

At least ten counts were recorded for this clonotype. The chain combines TRBV12-3 or TRBV12-4 with TRBJ2-7; D uncertain. V was trimmed by 1 base and J by 5 bases, leaving 6 bases between them. This CDR3 spans 12 amino acids. CDR3 loop: CASSLGADEQYF. In DNA, the CDR3 is TGTGCCAGCAGTTTAGGAGCAGACGAGCAGTACTTC.

This clonotype was counted at least ten times. The V call is TRBV29-1, the J call TRBJ1-5; 8 bases agree with TRBD1. J gave up 0 bases and V 5 bases, and 12 bases lay outside the gene matches. Germline V gives CDR1 SQVTM, CDR2 ANQGSEA. The CDR3 extends over 17 amino acids. The CDR3 protein is CSVQGTGGHYSNQPQHF. The CDR3 DNA reads as TGCAGCGTTCAAGGGACAGGAGGACACTATAGCAATCAGCCCCAGCATTTT.

Only a few counts were recorded for this clonotype. This rearrangement joins TRBV3-1 to TRBJ2-2, with D maybe TRBD2 (5 bases). The CDR3 extends over 15 amino acids. Looked up from germline, CDR1 is LGHDT and CDR2 is YNNKEL (reference sequence). V was shortened by 5 bases and J by 3 bases, with 13 bases between the two germline ends. CDR3 nucleotides: TGTGCCAGCAGCTATGGTCGGGGTTACACCGGGGAGCTGTTTTTT. Protein sequence: CASSYGRGYTGELFF.

V and J are TRBV12-3 or TRBV12-4 and TRBJ1-2; 10 positions agree with TRBD1. The trim removed 3 bases at V and 4 bases at J, leaving 2 bases unmatched. The CDR3 sequence is 14 residues long. CDR3 nucleotides: TGTGCCAGCAGTTTGGACAGGGGGGCCTATGGCTACACCTTC. It codes for CASSLDRGAYGYTF.

This clonotype was recorded a few times. The chain has TRBV11-2 and TRBJ2-3, with 9 bases lining up with TRBD2. The V gene's germline CDR1 is SGHAT and CDR2 FQNNGV. The CDR3 consists of 18 residues. With 0 bases clipped from V and 2 bases from J, the junction kept 9 bases outside the gene matches. Here the CDR3 DNA reads TGTGCCAGCAGCTTAGATGGGAGGCTAGCGGGGATCACAGATACGCAGTATTTT. It codes for CASSLDGRLAGITDTQYF.

There are a few counts of this clonotype. The V call is TRBV6-1, the J call TRBJ1-3; TRBD1 might be the D (5 bases). The germline CDR1 and CDR2 sequences are MNHNS and SASEGT. The CDR3 has 17 amino acids. V was cut by 1 base and J by 7 bases, with 20 bases left in between. The CDR3 coding sequence is TGTGCCAGCAGTGAAGATGAGGCGGCAGGGTACGGGAACACCATATATTTT. Amino acids: CASSEDEAAGYGNTIYF.

This rearrangement joins TRBV27 to TRBJ1-1; weak D call: TRBD1 (6 bases). CDR3 length equals 13 residues. Germline values: CDR1 MNHEY, CDR2 SMNVEV (reference sequence). Between the trimmed V and J ends, which lost 4 bases and 10 bases, there was a span of 16 bases. CDR3 sequence: CASSSRDILGAFF. The CDR3, as DNA: TGTGCCAGCAGTTCCAGGGACATCCTGGGAGCTTTCTTT.

The V gene is TRBV6-1, the J gene TRBJ2-4; D may be TRBD1 (7 bases). The V gene's germline CDR1 is MNHNS and CDR2 SASEGT. The CDR3 covers 14 residues. V dropped 1 base and J dropped 10 bases, with 14 bases sitting between them. The CDR3 sequence: CASSEGGDSSIQYF. CDR3 nucleotides: TGTGCCAGCAGTGAAGGGGGGGACAGTTCTATTCAGTACTTC.

This chain links TRBV12-3 or TRBV12-4 with TRBJ2-1; tentative D call: TRBD2 (5 bases). This CDR3 contains 14 residues. The germline V and J ends were trimmed by 5 bases and 6 bases, with 14 bases remaining between them. In nucleotides, the CDR3 is TGTGCCAGCAGTCACAATCAGCGGATCAATGAGCAGTTCTTC. Encoded protein: CASSHNQRINEQFF.

In this sample, this clonotype turned up a few times. The chain recombines TRBV4-2 with TRBJ2-3; TRBD2 is a possible D gene (7 bases). V lost 4 bases to trimming and J lost 3 bases, with 14 bases between them. CDR3 length: 15 residues. Germline CDR1 LGHNA, CDR2 YNFKEQ. The CDR3 here is CASSRLGGVTDTQYF. CDR3 coding DNA: TGTGCCAGCAGCCGCCTAGGGGGGGTGACAGATACGCAGTATTTT.

This clonotype has a handful of counts. The J gene is TRBJ1-1, the V gene TRBV10-3; 9 bases fit TRBD1. J was trimmed by 1 base and V by 6 bases; bases with no gene match: 0. This CDR3 contains 13 residues. Germline lookup yields CDR1 ENHRY and CDR2 SYGVKD. CDR3 residues: CAIRGQGNTEAFF. CDR3 bases: TGTGCCATCAGGGGACAGGGGAACACTGAAGCTTTCTTT.

The V call is TRBV11-2, the J call TRBJ2-7; D not certain. V was shortened by 3 bases and J by 5 bases, with 8 bases between the two germline ends. Germline V lookup: CDR1 SGHAT, CDR2 FQNNGV. The CDR3 sequence is 12 residues long. CDR3 sequence: CASSFVPNEQYF. The CDR3 nucleotides are TGTGCCAGCAGCTTCGTTCCCAACGAGCAGTACTTC.

CDR3 sequence reads: CASSPGTSAYNEQFF. Here the CDR3 DNA reads TGCGCCAGCAGCCCAGGGACTAGCGCGTACAATGAGCAGTTCTTC. The chain has TRBV4-1 and TRBJ2-1, with TRBD2 matching over 10 bases. CDR1 and CDR2 (germline): MGHRA, YSYEKL. This CDR3 region has 15 residues. With V trimmed by 4 bases and J by 4 bases, 4 bases remained unmatched.

This clonotype was recorded a few times. The CDR3 sequence is CASSSDGGVYGYTF. For the CDR3, the DNA is TGTGCCAGCAGTTCCGACGGGGGGGTGTATGGCTACACCTTC. The chain has TRBV27 and TRBJ1-2; possible D gene TRBD1, 5 bases. The germline V and J ends were trimmed by 4 bases and 5 bases, with 14 bases remaining between them. CDR1 is MNHEY, CDR2 SMNVEV, per germline (reference sequence). CDR3 length: 14 residues.

The V and J genes are TRBV7-2 and TRBJ2-5; a weak D match, TRBD1 (5 bases). CDR3 length equals 14 residues. The V and J ends lost 3 bases and 5 bases respectively, with 13 bases between them. CDR1 is SGHTA and CDR2 is FQGNSA in the germline V gene. CDR3 protein: CASSFLTGWETQYF. DNA for the CDR3: TGTGCCAGCAGCTTTTTAACAGGATGGGAGACCCAGTACTTC. The variable domain in full, with the rest retrieved from reference TRBV7-2 and TRBJ2-5, is GAGVSQSPSNKVTEKGKDVELRCDPISGHTALYWYRQSLGQGLEFLIYFQGNSAPDKSGLPSDRFSAERTGGSVSTLTIQRTQQEDSAVYLCASSFLTGWETQYFGPGTRLLVL.

V gene TRBV27 combines with J gene TRBJ1-5; D gene unclear. V was pared by 5 bases and J by 6 bases, with 11 bases between. Germline loops: CDR1 MNHEY, CDR2 SMNVEV (reference sequence). This CDR3 comprises 13 residues. The CDR3 protein is CASSPPSGQPQHF. The CDR3 nucleotides are TGTGCCAGCAGTCCCCCCTCGGGTCAGCCCCAGCATTTT.

The sample holds a few counts of this clonotype. This chain joins TRBV4-1 and TRBJ2-4; weak D call: TRBD2 (5 bases). The ends were cut back, 5 bases at V and 0 bases at J, with 11 bases in the middle. The germline V gene encodes CDR1 MGHRA and CDR2 YSYEKL. The CDR3 is 15 residues long. This chain's CDR3 is CASSSRGIAKNIQYF. CDR3 bases: TGCGCCAGCAGCTCCAGAGGGATAGCCAAAAACATTCAGTACTTC.

This rearrangement joins TRBV5-1 to TRBJ1-1, with no clear D. V gave up 2 bases and J gave up 5 bases, with 16 bases separating them. Germline CDR1 is SGHRS and CDR2 is YFSETQ. This CDR3 is built from 15 residues. The CDR3 protein is CASSFWATPGTEAFF. CDR3 nucleotide sequence: TGCGCCAGCAGCTTCTGGGCTACTCCGGGTACTGAAGCTTTCTTT.